The clone carrying this T cell receptor beta chain appeared a few times. The antigen remains undetermined. 5'RACE primed from the constant segment yielded TCR alpha and TCR beta cDNA libraries bearing sample barcodes and UMIs. TCRdb reprocessed the 5' RACE reads with MiXCR, giving one entry per CDR3 protein. The repertoire holds 250,000 to 350,000 distinct CDR3 sequences, about a sixth seen once, with around 23% in the top ten. This sample is part of a study of T-cell memory formation after mild COVID-19. Study-wide results and caveats: Cross-reactive memory seemingly joined, as some responding clones were found in pre-infection memory. Clones which contracted sat mainly in CM and EM if CD4+, and in EMRA if CD8+. The second-wave clones peaking on day 37 were not confirmed as SARS-CoV-2-specific.

With 1 base removed from V and 5 bases from J, the gap between germline ends came to 9 bases. This CDR3 has 13 residues. Germline V lookup: CDR1 SGHKS, CDR2 YYEKEE (reference sequence). The sample consisted of PBMCs or a T cell subset sorted from them (not recorded which). The source of this sequence is a man aged 18 to 30 who had mild COVID-19 (a few samples of this study predate the infection). Cell type and time point are not known. The chain has TRBV5-5 and TRBJ1-1; D is uncertain. Here the CDR3 DNA reads TGTGCCAGCAGCTTGTTAGTAGGTACTGAAGCTTTCTTT. It encodes CASSLLVGTEAFF.